This TCR beta chain originates from a study of blood T cell repertoires in COVID-19. Assay: immunoSEQ multiplex PCR; the TCRdb copy retains only in-frame clones and omits some. The sample holds roughly 15,000 clones, approximately 84% seen once. The CDR3 loop spans 15 amino acids. In germline, CDR1 is SGHTA, CDR2 FQGTGA. Germline trimming cut 4 bases from V and 4 bases from J; bases unmatched to any gene: 5. J is TRBJ2-1 and V is TRBV7-3; 9 nucleotides match TRBD2. This TCR was sampled from a human donor in a cohort sampled during active COVID-19. What was sequenced was peripheral blood. Here the CDR3 DNA reads TGTGCCAGCAGCTCCGCTAGCGGGGAATACAATGAGCAGTTCTTC. This codes for CASSSASGEYNEQFF.